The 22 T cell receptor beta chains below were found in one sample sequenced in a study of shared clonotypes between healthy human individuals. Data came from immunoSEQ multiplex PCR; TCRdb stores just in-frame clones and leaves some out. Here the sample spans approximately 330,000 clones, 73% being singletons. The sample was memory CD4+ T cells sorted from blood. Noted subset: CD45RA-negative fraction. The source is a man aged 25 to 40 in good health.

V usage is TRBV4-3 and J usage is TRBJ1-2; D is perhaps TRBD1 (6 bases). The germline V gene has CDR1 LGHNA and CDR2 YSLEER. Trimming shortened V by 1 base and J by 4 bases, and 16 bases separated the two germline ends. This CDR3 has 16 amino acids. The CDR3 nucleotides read TGCGCCAGCAGCCAAGCCCTAAGGGGGACGGGCTATGGCTACACCTTC. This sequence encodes CASSQALRGTGYGYTF.

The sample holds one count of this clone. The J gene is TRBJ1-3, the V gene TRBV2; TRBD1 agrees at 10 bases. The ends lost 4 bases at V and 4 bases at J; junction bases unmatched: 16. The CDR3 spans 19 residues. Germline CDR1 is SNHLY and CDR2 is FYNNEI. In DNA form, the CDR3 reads TGTGCCAGCAGTGTGACGGGGACAGGGGTCGGAGGGGGAGGAAACACCATATATTTT. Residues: CASSVTGTGVGGGGNTIYF.

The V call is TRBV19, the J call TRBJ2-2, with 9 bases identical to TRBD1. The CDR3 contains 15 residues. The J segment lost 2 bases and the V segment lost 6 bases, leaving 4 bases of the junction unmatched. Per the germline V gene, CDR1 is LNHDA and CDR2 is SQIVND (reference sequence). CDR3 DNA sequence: TGTGCCAGTAGAGGACAGGGGTACAACACCGGGGAGCTGTTTTTT. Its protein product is CASRGQGYNTGELFF.

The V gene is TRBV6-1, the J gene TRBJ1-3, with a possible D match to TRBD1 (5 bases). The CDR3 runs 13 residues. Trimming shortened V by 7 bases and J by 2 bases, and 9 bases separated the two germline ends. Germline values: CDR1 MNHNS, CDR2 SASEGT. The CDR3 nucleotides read TGTGCCAGCACCCGGGGGACTGGAAACACCATATATTTT. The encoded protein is CASTRGTGNTIYF.

CDR3 coding DNA: TGTGCCAGCAGCGCGACGACAGGGGTACATGAGCAGTTCTTC. The encoded protein is CASSATTGVHEQFF. The chain joins TRBV9 to TRBJ2-1; 8 nucleotides align to TRBD1. The V and J ends lost 3 bases and 8 bases, in that order; junction bases with no gene match: 7. The CDR3 has 14 residues. From germline, CDR1 is SGDLS and CDR2 YYNGEE. Based on the CDR3 plus reference TRBV9 and TRBJ2-1, the full variable domain is DSGVTQTPKHLITATGQRVTLRCSPRSGDLSVYWYQQSLDQGLQFLIQYYNGEERAKGNILERFSAQQFPDLHSELNLSSLELGDSALYFCASSATTGVHEQFFGPGTRLTVL.

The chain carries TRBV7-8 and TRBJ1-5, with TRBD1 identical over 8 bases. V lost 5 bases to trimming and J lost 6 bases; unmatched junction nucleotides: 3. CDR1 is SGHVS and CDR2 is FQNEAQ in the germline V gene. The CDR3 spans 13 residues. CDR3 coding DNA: TGTGCCAGCAGCGCCGACAGGGGTCAGCCCCAGCATTTT. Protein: CASSADRGQPQHF.

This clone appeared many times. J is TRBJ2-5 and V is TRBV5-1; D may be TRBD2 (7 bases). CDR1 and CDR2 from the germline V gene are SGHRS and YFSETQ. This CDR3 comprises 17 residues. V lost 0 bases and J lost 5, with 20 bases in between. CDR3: CASSLGGRGARRETQYF. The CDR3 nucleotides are TGCGCCAGCAGCTTGGGCGGCCGGGGGGCCCGCCGGGAGACCCAGTACTTC.

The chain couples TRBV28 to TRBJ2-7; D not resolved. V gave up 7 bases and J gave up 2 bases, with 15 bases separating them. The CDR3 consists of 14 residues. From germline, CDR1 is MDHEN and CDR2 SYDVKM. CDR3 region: CASIPGRRTYEQYF. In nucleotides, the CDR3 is TGTGCCAGCATCCCAGGTCGCCGAACCTACGAGCAGTACTTC.

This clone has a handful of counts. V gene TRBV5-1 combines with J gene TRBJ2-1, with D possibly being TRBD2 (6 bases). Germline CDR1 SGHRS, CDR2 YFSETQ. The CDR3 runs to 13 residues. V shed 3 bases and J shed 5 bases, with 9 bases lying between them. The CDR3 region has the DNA TGCGCCAGCAGCTACGGGACTGACAATGAGCAGTTCTTC. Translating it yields CASSYGTDNEQFF.

CDR3 in DNA: TGTGCCTGGAGTACACTTGGACGAAGCTCTGGAAACACCATATATTTT. Protein: CAWSTLGRSSGNTIYF. The chain has TRBV30 and TRBJ1-3; D gene ambiguous. The CDR3 covers 16 residues. From germline, CDR1 is GTSNPN and CDR2 SVGIG (reference sequence). V dropped 2 bases and J dropped 0 bases, with 14 bases sitting between them.

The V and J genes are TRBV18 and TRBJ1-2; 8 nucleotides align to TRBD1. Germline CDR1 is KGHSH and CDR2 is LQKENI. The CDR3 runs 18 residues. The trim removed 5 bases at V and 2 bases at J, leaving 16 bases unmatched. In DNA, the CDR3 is TGTGCCAGCTCATCTAATGTCATGGCAGGGGGCGCAAACTATGGCTACACCTTC. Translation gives CASSSNVMAGGANYGYTF.

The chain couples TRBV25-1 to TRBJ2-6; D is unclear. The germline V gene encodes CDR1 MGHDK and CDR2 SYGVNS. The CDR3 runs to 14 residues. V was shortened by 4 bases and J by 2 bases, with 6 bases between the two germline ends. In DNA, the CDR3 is TGTGCCAGCAGTGGCCATGCTGGGGCCAACGTCCTGACTTTC. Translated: CASSGHAGANVLTF.

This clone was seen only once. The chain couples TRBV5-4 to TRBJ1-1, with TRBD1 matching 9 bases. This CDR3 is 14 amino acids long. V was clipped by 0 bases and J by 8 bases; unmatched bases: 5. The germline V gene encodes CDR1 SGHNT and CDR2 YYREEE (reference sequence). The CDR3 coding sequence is TGTGCCAGCAGCTTGGCTCGACAGGGGGTGGAAGCTTTCTTT. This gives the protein CASSLARQGVEAFF.

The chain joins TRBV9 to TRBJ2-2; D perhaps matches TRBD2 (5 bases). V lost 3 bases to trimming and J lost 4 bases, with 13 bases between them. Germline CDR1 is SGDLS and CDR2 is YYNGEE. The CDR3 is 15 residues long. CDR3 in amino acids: CASSDPPGITGELFF. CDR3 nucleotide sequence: TGTGCCAGCAGCGACCCGCCGGGGATCACCGGGGAGCTGTTTTTT.

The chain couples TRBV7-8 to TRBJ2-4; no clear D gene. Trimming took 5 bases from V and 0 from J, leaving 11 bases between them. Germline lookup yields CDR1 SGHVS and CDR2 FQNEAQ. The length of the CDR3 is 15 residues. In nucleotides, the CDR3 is TGTGCCAGCAGCCCCCTGGACCTAGCCAAAAACATTCAGTACTTC. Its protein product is CASSPLDLAKNIQYF.

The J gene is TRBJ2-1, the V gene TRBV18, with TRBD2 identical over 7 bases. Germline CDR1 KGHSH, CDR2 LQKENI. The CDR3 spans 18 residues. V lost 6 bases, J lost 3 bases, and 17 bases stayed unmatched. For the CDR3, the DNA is TGTGCCAGCTCTCCCTCACTCGGCGGGGGAGGGCTCTACAATGAGCAGTTCTTC. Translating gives CASSPSLGGGGLYNEQFF.

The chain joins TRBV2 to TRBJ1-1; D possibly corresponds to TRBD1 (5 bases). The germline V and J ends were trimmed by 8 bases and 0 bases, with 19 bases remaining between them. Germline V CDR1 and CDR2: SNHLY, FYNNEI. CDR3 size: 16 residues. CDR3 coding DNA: TGTGCCAGCCGTAAACCCGTTGGGGGACTGAACACTGAAGCTTTCTTT. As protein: CASRKPVGGLNTEAFF.

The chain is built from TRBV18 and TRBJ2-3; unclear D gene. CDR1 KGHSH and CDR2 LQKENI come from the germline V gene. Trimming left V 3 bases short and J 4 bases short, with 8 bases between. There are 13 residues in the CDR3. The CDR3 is CASSPPAPDTQYF. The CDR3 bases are TGTGCCAGCTCACCCCCAGCACCAGATACGCAGTATTTT.

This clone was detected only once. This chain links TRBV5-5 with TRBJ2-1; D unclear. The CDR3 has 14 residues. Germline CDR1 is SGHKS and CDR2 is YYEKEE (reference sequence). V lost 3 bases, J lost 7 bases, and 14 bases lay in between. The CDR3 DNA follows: TGTGCCAGCAGCTCAGTTGACGGGTCGAATGAGCAGTTCTTC. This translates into CASSSVDGSNEQFF.

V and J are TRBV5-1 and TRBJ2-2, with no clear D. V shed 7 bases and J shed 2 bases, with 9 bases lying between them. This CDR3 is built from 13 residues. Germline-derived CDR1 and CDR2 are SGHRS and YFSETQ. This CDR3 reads CASATRNTGELFF. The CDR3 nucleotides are TGCGCCAGCGCAACGCGCAACACCGGGGAGCTGTTTTTT. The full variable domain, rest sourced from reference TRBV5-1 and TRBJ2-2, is KAGVTQTPRYLIKTRGQQVTLSCSPISGHRSVSWYQQTPGQGLQFLFEYFSETQRNKGNFPGRFSGRQFSNSRSEMNVSTLELGDSALYLCASATRNTGELFFGEGSRLTVL.

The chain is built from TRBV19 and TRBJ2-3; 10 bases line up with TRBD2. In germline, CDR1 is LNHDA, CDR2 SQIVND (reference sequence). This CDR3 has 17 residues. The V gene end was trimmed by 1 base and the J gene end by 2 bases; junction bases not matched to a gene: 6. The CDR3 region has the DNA TGTGCCAGTAGTATAGGACCTAGCGGGAGATTCACAGATACGCAGTATTTT. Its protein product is CASSIGPSGRFTDTQYF.

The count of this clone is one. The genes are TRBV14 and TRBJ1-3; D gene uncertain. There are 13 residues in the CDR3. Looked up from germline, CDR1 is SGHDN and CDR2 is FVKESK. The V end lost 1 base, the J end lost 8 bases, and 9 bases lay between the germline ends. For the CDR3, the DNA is TGTGCCAGCAGCCAAGGGGTTGGGGACACCATATATTTT. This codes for CASSQGVGDTIYF.